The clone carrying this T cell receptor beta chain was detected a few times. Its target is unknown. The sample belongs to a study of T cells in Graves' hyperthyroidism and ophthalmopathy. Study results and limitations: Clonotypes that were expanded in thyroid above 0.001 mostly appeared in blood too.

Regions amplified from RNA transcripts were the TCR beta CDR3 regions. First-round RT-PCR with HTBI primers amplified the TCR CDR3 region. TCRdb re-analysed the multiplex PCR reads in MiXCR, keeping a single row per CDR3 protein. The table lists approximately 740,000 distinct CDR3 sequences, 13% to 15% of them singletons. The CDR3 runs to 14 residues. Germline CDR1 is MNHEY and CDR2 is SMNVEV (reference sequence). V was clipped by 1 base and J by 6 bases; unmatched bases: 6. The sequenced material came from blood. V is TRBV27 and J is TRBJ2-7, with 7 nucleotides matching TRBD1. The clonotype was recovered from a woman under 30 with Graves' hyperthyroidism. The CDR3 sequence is CASSLLWDSIEQYF. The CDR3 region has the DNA TGTGCCAGCAGTTTATTATGGGACAGTATCGAGCAGTACTTC.